The 18 T cell receptor beta chains in this list originate from one sample, sequenced in a study of blood T cell repertoires in COVID-19. The protocol was immunoSEQ multiplex PCR, while the TCRdb copy is restricted to in-frame clones and leaves out a portion. The sample records some 200,000 clones, 84% being singletons. The sequenced material came from peripheral blood. The receptors here all came from a woman at least 80 years old with active or convalescent COVID-19.

This sequence joins TRBV7-8 and TRBJ1-2, with 7 bases aligning to TRBD1. CDR3 size: 15 residues. The germline V gene has CDR1 SGHVS and CDR2 FQNEAQ. The V gene end was trimmed by 0 bases and the J gene end by 6 bases; junction bases not matched to a gene: 7. The CDR3 sequence: CASSLAKGAKDGYTF. CDR3 sequence (DNA): TGTGCCAGCAGCTTAGCTAAGGGGGCTAAGGATGGCTACACCTTC.

V and J are TRBV28 and TRBJ1-2; 11 nucleotides align to TRBD1. Looked up from germline, CDR1 is MDHEN and CDR2 is SYDVKM. Trimming removed 10 bases from V and 8 bases from J; junction bases left unmatched: 15. The CDR3 is 15 amino acids. The CDR3 coding sequence is TGTGCCATTCCGACCCATAGGACAGGGGGCTGGGGCTACACCTTC. Protein: CAIPTHRTGGWGYTF.

The chain has TRBV27 and TRBJ2-5; 7 bases fit TRBD2. The V and J ends lost 1 base and 4 bases, in that order; junction bases with no gene match: 12. Germline lookup yields CDR1 MNHEY and CDR2 SMNVEV (reference sequence). The length of the CDR3 is 17 residues. The CDR3 protein is CASSLWGGTAGLETQYF. The CDR3 DNA sequence: TGTGCCAGCAGTTTATGGGGGGGGACGGCCGGCCTAGAGACCCAGTACTTC.

V gene TRBV11-2 combines with J gene TRBJ2-7; D may be TRBD2 (5 bases). Germline assignment: CDR1 SGHAT and CDR2 FQNNGV. Trimming shortened V by 5 bases and J by 6 bases, and 20 bases separated the two germline ends. The CDR3 has 15 residues. The CDR3 DNA follows: TGTGCCAGCAGCCCACCCCTCGGGCCTGGAGGCGAGCAGTACTTC. As protein: CASSPPLGPGGEQYF. Full variable domain (outside the CDR3, taken from reference TRBV11-2 and TRBJ2-7): EAGVAQSPRYKIIEKRQSVAFWCNPISGHATLYWYQQILGQGPKLLIQFQNNGVVDDSQLPKDRFSAERLKGVDSTLKIQPAKLEDSAVYLCASSPPLGPGGEQYFGPGTRLTVT.

This chain joins TRBV11-3 and TRBJ1-4; D is unresolved. V was cut by 4 bases and J by 2 bases, with 14 bases left in between. The CDR3 is 16 residues long. Germline CDR1 and CDR2: SGHNT and YENEEA. CDR3: CASSSFTAGTNEKLFF. The CDR3 nucleotides are TGTGCCAGCAGCTCCTTCACAGCTGGGACTAATGAAAAACTGTTTTTT.

The chain is built from TRBV5-8 and TRBJ2-7, with TRBD1 identical over 10 bases. This CDR3 spans 16 amino acids. V was pared by 2 bases and J by 3 bases, with 8 bases of the junction left unmatched. Germline V gene lookup returns CDR1 SGHTS and CDR2 YDEGEE. The CDR3 DNA reads as TGTGCCAGCAGCTTTGTCTGGGGACAGGGGATCTACGAGCAGTACTTC. This sequence encodes CASSFVWGQGIYEQYF.

V is TRBV5-1 and J is TRBJ1-6; D gene uncertain. The CDR3 extends over 15 amino acids. The ends were cut back, 0 bases at V and 9 bases at J, with 13 bases in the middle. From germline, CDR1 is SGHRS and CDR2 YFSETQ. CDR3 region: CASSLDEGRTSPLHF. The CDR3 DNA reads TGCGCCAGCAGCTTGGATGAGGGCCGCACTTCACCCCTCCACTTT.

This chain joins TRBV18 and TRBJ1-5; 7 bases map to TRBD1. Unmatched junction bases numbered 5, after V lost 0 bases and J lost 6 bases. The CDR3 totals 15 residues. The germline V gene encodes CDR1 KGHSH and CDR2 LQKENI. The CDR3 coding sequence is TGTGCCAGCTCACCACCGTTAGGGGGCGGTCAGCCCCAGCATTTT. As protein: CASSPPLGGGQPQHF. The variable domain in full, completed from reference TRBV18 and TRBJ1-5, reads NAGVMQNPRHLVRRRGQEARLRCSPMKGHSHVYWYRQLPEEGLKFMVYLQKENIIDESGMPKERFSAEFPKEGPSILRIQQVVRGDSAAYFCASSPPLGGGQPQHFGDGTRLSIL.

The chain recombines TRBV6-1 with TRBJ1-5; 7 bases are a match to TRBD1. The CDR3 has 14 residues. Germline-derived CDR1 and CDR2 are MNHNS and SASEGT. The J segment lost 9 bases and the V segment lost 3 bases, leaving 8 bases of the junction unmatched. CDR3 DNA sequence: TGTGCCAGCAGTGACAGGGGGAGTCTTGGGCCCCAGCATTTT. This translates into CASSDRGSLGPQHF.

V gene TRBV27 combines with J gene TRBJ1-4; 8 positions match TRBD1. Germline V gene data show CDR1 as MNHEY and CDR2 as SMNVEV (reference sequence). Trimming at V came to 4 bases and at J to 8 bases, leaving 9 bases not matched to a gene. The CDR3 length is 15 residues. CDR3 nucleotide sequence: TGTGCCAGCAGTTCGTTGGACAGGGCAGGGGAAAAACTGTTTTTT. It yields the protein CASSSLDRAGEKLFF.

V gene TRBV3-1 (or the pseudogene TRBV3-2) combines with J gene TRBJ2-5; D gene uncertain. CDR1 is LGHDT and CDR2 is YNNKEL in the germline V gene (reference sequence). Trimming removed 3 bases at V and 1 base at J, with 9 bases between. The CDR3 spans 14 residues. Written as DNA, the CDR3 is TGTGCCAGCAGCCACCTCGCCGGCCAAGAGACCCAGTACTTC. This gives the protein CASSHLAGQETQYF.

The CDR3, as DNA: TGTGCCAGCAGGACTAGCCCAAACACCGGGGAGCTGTTTTTT. Encoded protein: CASRTSPNTGELFF. This chain connects TRBV6-5 to TRBJ2-2, with TRBD2 matching over 7 bases. CDR3 length: 14 residues. Germline-derived CDR1 and CDR2 are MNHEY and SVGAGI. V trimming: 6 bases; J trimming: 2 bases; junction bases outside the gene matches: 3.

The V call is TRBV19, the J call TRBJ2-1; 8 bases align to TRBD1. The germline V gene encodes CDR1 LNHDA and CDR2 SQIVND (reference sequence). V was pared by 2 bases and J by 2 bases, with 2 bases of the junction left unmatched. The CDR3 is 15 residues long. The CDR3 loop is CASSIPGQAYNEQFF. CDR3 DNA: TGTGCCAGTAGTATACCGGGACAGGCCTACAATGAGCAGTTCTTC.

The chain joins TRBV14 to TRBJ1-1; no definite D call. The V end lost 3 bases, the J end lost 0 bases, and 11 bases lay between the germline ends. The germline V gene encodes CDR1 SGHDN and CDR2 FVKESK. CDR3 length equals 15 residues. CDR3 residues: CASSHRLTMNTEAFF. The CDR3 nucleotides are TGTGCCAGCAGCCACCGACTGACTATGAACACTGAAGCTTTCTTT.

The chain employs TRBV5-5 and TRBJ2-5, with D perhaps TRBD2 (6 bases). The CDR3 is made up of 14 amino acids. Between the trimmed V and J ends, which lost 0 bases and 5 bases, there was a span of 11 bases. Germline lookup yields CDR1 SGHKS and CDR2 YYEKEE (reference sequence). The CDR3 coding sequence is TGTGCCAGCAGCTTGGCTGGGGCGGGGGAGACCCAGTACTTC. This codes for CASSLAGAGETQYF.

The chain links TRBV2 to TRBJ2-1; possible D gene TRBD1, 6 bases. The V and J ends lost 5 bases and 0 bases respectively, with 11 bases between them. This CDR3 is 15 amino acids long. Germline V gene sequence: CDR1 SNHLY, CDR2 FYNNEI. The CDR3 DNA reads TGTGCCAGCAGTCAGGGGTTTGGCTCCTACAATGAGCAGTTCTTC. Translating gives CASSQGFGSYNEQFF.

The chain joins TRBV6-5 to TRBJ2-7, with D hard to call. V shed 7 bases and J shed 3 bases, with 10 bases lying between them. The CDR3 contains 12 residues. The germline gives CDR1 MNHEY, CDR2 SVGAGI. CDR3 coding DNA: TGTGCCAGCACTAAACCTTTCTACGAGCAGTACTTC. Translation gives CASTKPFYEQYF.

The rearrangement links TRBV7-8 to TRBJ2-7; TRBD1 matches 10 bases. The ends lost 4 bases at V and 6 bases at J; junction bases unmatched: 6. This CDR3 region has 14 residues. Germline CDR1 reads SGHVS; CDR2 reads FQNEAQ. The CDR3 protein is CASSSRDRGSEQYF. In DNA form, the CDR3 reads TGTGCCAGCAGCTCCCGGGACAGGGGTAGCGAGCAGTACTTC.